The clone carrying this TCR beta chain was recorded a few times. Its target is unknown. The repertoire was sequenced with immunoSEQ multiplex PCR; TCRdb's copy has only in-frame clones and lacks some. Among some 80,000 clones listed, 82% were seen once. Thawed unstimulated PBMCs were FACS-sorted by CD3, CD4 and CD8 into two populations. The sample originates from a study of T cell clones after liver transplantation. Study context: Patients counted as tolerant after at least one year off all immunosuppression, enzymes not exceeding twice normal. Blood was drawn pre-transplant, before withdrawal, and after full or failed withdrawal.

CDR3 length equals 13 residues. Unmatched junction bases numbered 5, after V lost 3 bases and J lost 7 bases. Germline assignment: CDR1 KGHSH and CDR2 LQKENI. Overall study results and limits: The donor-reactive repertoire was only partly measurable in a couple of subjects, lacking donor cells.

This receptor was identified in a human patient who received a liver transplant. Among the T cells, some may be from the graft donor. V and J are TRBV18 and TRBJ1-1; 7 nucleotides agree with TRBD1. The material was CD4+ T cells from blood, obtained around 45 months after liver transplant. CDR3 sequence (DNA): TGTGCCAGCTCACCGGGACAGACCCTTGAAGCTTTCTTT. Protein product: CASSPGQTLEAFF.